The 32 T cell receptor beta chains presented below share a single source sample, sequenced in a study of naive and memory T cell subsets (TCRdb year 2017). Libraries were prepared through UMI-ligation and nested PCR. Sequencing used an Illumina MiSeq. An equimolar mix of two oligonucleotides covering both TRBC1 and TRBC2 was used as the beta constant-region primer. Four rounds of PCR were used to amplify ligated cDNA, with nested alpha and beta constant-region primers being used together with the SP2 primer. TCRdb ran its own pipeline on the public reads, namely fastp trimming at Q25 and MiXCR clone calling, and kept in-frame beta chains. Rows are unified per CDR3 protein, each entry keeping the most common DNA and genes. The sample table shows over 130,000 distinct CDR3 sequences, and 15% to 25% are seen once. The ten largest clones take up 0.5% to 0.75% of the sample. The study at large found these results: A few larger clonotypes were present in naive repertoires, particularly the CD8 repertoires, and these clonotypes were possibly memory cells re-expressing CD45RA.

Antigens of these TCRs are unknown. The sample consisted of naive CD8+ T cells from blood. In light of the paper, this sample's cell subset or site label describes: naive T cells, CD45RA high CD27+. These receptors were obtained from a human donor in good health.

The chain carries TRBV6-5 and TRBJ2-3, with 8 nucleotides matching TRBD1. This CDR3 has 17 residues. Germline CDR1 reads MNHEY; CDR2 reads SVGAGI. Losses at the gene ends were 3 bases for V and 3 bases for J; bases not matched to a gene: 11. In DNA form, the CDR3 reads TGTGCCAGCAGTTATCTCGAAGGGCAGGGGGCTACAGATACGCAGTATTTT. It is translated as CASSYLEGQGATDTQYF.

The chain combines TRBV12-3 or TRBV12-4 with TRBJ2-4, with D tentatively TRBD2 (6 bases). The V and J ends lost 3 bases and 7 bases respectively, with 7 bases between them. The CDR3 has 12 amino acids. The DNA for the CDR3 is TGTGCCAGCAGTTTCGGGGGTAACATTCAGTACTTC. Protein sequence: CASSFGGNIQYF.

V is TRBV30 and J is TRBJ2-1; D remains ambiguous. The CDR3 spans 11 residues. Germline CDR1 is GTSNPN and CDR2 is SVGIG (reference sequence). V dropped 5 bases and J dropped 5 bases, with 7 bases sitting between them. CDR3 amino acids: CAWLPDNEQFF. CDR3 DNA sequence: TGTGCCTGGCTTCCAGACAATGAGCAGTTCTTC.

The chain joins TRBV12-3 or TRBV12-4 to TRBJ2-1, with 7 nucleotides matching TRBD2. The CDR3 has 14 residues. V trimming: 8 bases; J trimming: 3 bases; junction bases outside the gene matches: 7. CDR3 amino acids: CASGGGSYYNEQFF. CDR3 in DNA: TGTGCCAGCGGTGGCGGGAGTTACTACAATGAGCAGTTCTTC.

This clonotype has more than one count but fewer than ten. The rearrangement links TRBV7-9 to TRBJ1-2; tentative D call: TRBD1 (5 bases). Trimming shortened V by 7 bases and J by 9 bases, and 21 bases separated the two germline ends. There are 14 residues in the CDR3. The V gene's germline CDR1 is SEHNR and CDR2 FQNEAQ (reference sequence). Here the CDR3 DNA reads TGTGCCAGCAACTCGCCAGGGAGTCAGGACCGCTACACCTTC. Translation gives CASNSPGSQDRYTF.

The chain carries TRBV7-8 and TRBJ2-2; D gene uncertain. The germline V gene encodes CDR1 SGHVS and CDR2 FQNEAQ. This CDR3 has 16 residues. V was pared by 2 bases and J by 2 bases, with 12 bases between. Written as DNA, the CDR3 is TGTGCCAGCAGCTTAACTCACAGTGTTAACACCGGGGAGCTGTTTTTT. Its translation: CASSLTHSVNTGELFF.

The V and J genes are TRBV28 and TRBJ2-3, with D unresolved. The CDR3 covers 16 residues. The V end was cut by 3 bases, the J end by 2 bases, with 15 bases between. Germline CDR1 MDHEN, CDR2 SYDVKM. CDR3 bases: TGTGCCAGCAGTTTTCCTCGCGAGACAAACACAGATACGCAGTATTTT. Translated: CASSFPRETNTDTQYF.

The V call is TRBV19, the J call TRBJ1-1; D unresolved. This CDR3 has 13 residues. Germline V gene sequence: CDR1 LNHDA, CDR2 SQIVND (reference sequence). V dropped 6 bases and J dropped 0 bases, with 8 bases sitting between them. The CDR3 sequence: CASRSQVNTEAFF. The CDR3 nucleotides read TGTGCCAGTAGGTCCCAAGTGAACACTGAAGCTTTCTTT.

CDR3 DNA: TGTGCCAGCTCCCCGGGACAGGAAACTTTGGGAGGCTACACCTTC. Translated, it gives CASSPGQETLGGYTF. The chain has TRBV6-5 and TRBJ1-2, with 8 nucleotides matching TRBD1. CDR1 MNHEY and CDR2 SVGAGI come from the germline V gene. CDR3 size: 15 residues. V was clipped by 8 bases and J by 8 bases; unmatched bases: 16.

The chain has TRBV19 and TRBJ2-1; D is perhaps TRBD2 (5 bases). This CDR3 contains 14 residues. The germline CDR1 and CDR2 sequences are LNHDA and SQIVND (reference sequence). Between the trimmed V and J ends, which lost 2 bases and 5 bases, there was a span of 10 bases. The CDR3 DNA is TGTGCCAGTAGTATAACGGGAAGCCACAATGAGCAGTTCTTC. As protein: CASSITGSHNEQFF.

The chain uses TRBV28 and TRBJ2-7; D is undetermined. Germline values: CDR1 MDHEN, CDR2 SYDVKM. Trimming removed 0 bases from V and 4 bases from J, with 10 bases in between. This CDR3 region has 14 residues. This chain's CDR3 is CASSLWVLHYEQYF. DNA of the CDR3: TGTGCCAGCAGTTTATGGGTACTTCATTACGAGCAGTACTTC.

This clonotype came up a few times. The J gene is TRBJ2-7, the V gene TRBV20-1; no clear D. This CDR3 comprises 14 residues. The V gene's germline CDR1 is DFQATT and CDR2 SNEGSKA (reference sequence). The V and J ends lost 6 bases and 4 bases respectively, with 19 bases between them. CDR3 coding DNA: TGCAGTGCATCAGGCCTCGGCCAACCATACGAGCAGTACTTC. Translation gives CSASGLGQPYEQYF.

The sample holds a few counts of this clonotype. The genes are TRBV11-2 and TRBJ2-7, with D maybe TRBD1 (5 bases). The ends were cut back, 1 base at V and 3 bases at J, with 16 bases in the middle. The germline V gene encodes CDR1 SGHAT and CDR2 FQNNGV. The CDR3 extends over 16 amino acids. The CDR3 loop reads CASSLASGAMGYEQYF. CDR3 sequence (DNA): TGTGCCAGCAGCTTAGCGAGTGGGGCCATGGGCTACGAGCAGTACTTC.

The chain is built from TRBV27 and TRBJ1-2, with no clear D. The germline gives CDR1 MNHEY, CDR2 SMNVEV (reference sequence). The CDR3 runs 12 residues. Trimming took off 4 bases at V and 7 bases at J, with 10 bases between the two ends. The DNA of the CDR3 is TGTGCCAGCAGTTCCGGATTTTCTGGCTACACCTTC. This sequence encodes CASSSGFSGYTF.

This sequence joins TRBV3-1 and TRBJ2-2; 12 nucleotides align to TRBD2. Germline-derived CDR1 and CDR2 are LGHDT and YNNKEL (reference sequence). V shed 3 bases and J 1 base; nucleotides not matched to a gene: 9. This CDR3 region has 19 residues. The CDR3 is CASSQVRLAGVQNTGELFF. CDR3 coding DNA: TGTGCCAGCAGCCAGGTGCGACTAGCGGGAGTTCAGAACACCGGGGAGCTGTTTTTT.

The chain joins TRBV13 to TRBJ2-7; unclear D gene. Germline V gives CDR1 PRHDT, CDR2 FYEKMQ (reference sequence). This CDR3 has 15 amino acids. Trimming stripped 4 bases from V and 0 bases from J, with 13 bases between. CDR3 residues: CASSSGPGSSYEQYF. CDR3 DNA sequence: TGTGCCAGCAGCTCCGGACCCGGAAGCTCCTACGAGCAGTACTTC.

The chain recombines TRBV4-1 with TRBJ2-5, with D possibly being TRBD2 (6 bases). Trimming left V 1 base short and J 1 base short, with 13 bases between. From germline, CDR1 is MGHRA and CDR2 YSYEKL. The CDR3 has 16 residues. The CDR3 loop reads CASSQGEASLQETQYF. CDR3 nucleotide sequence: TGCGCCAGCAGCCAAGGGGAGGCCTCACTCCAAGAGACCCAGTACTTC.

This clonotype was seen a few times. The rearrangement uses TRBV9 and TRBJ2-1; 8 nucleotides agree with TRBD1. CDR1 is SGDLS, CDR2 YYNGEE, per germline. Trimming removed 0 bases from V and 8 bases from J; junction bases left unmatched: 10. The CDR3 has 16 residues. CDR3 in amino acids: CASSVVPGTGSDEQFF. The DNA of the CDR3 is TGTGCCAGCAGCGTAGTTCCGGGGACAGGTAGCGATGAGCAGTTCTTC. The full variable domain, completed using reference TRBV9 and TRBJ2-1, is DSGVTQTPKHLITATGQRVTLRCSPRSGDLSVYWYQQSLDQGLQFLIQYYNGEERAKGNILERFSAQQFPDLHSELNLSSLELGDSALYFCASSVVPGTGSDEQFFGPGTRLTVL.

This clonotype was observed a few times. This chain links TRBV7-9 with TRBJ2-7; D gene unclear. The germline V gene has CDR1 SEHNR and CDR2 FQNEAQ (reference sequence). Trimming cost V 1 base and J 4 bases, with 8 bases left between them. The CDR3 consists of 13 residues. The CDR3 DNA sequence: TGTGCCAGCAGCTTAGGTGACATGTACGAGCAGTACTTC. Encoded protein: CASSLGDMYEQYF.

This clonotype appeared many times. The J gene is TRBJ2-1, the V gene TRBV7-2; TRBD2 might be the D (5 bases). Germline V CDR1 and CDR2: SGHTA, FQGNSA. V lost 4 bases and J 7 bases, leaving 11 bases between the germline ends. The CDR3 has 13 amino acids. The CDR3 is CASSYDRGNEQFF. CDR3 nucleotide sequence: TGTGCCAGCAGCTATGATCGGGGTAATGAGCAGTTCTTC. The whole variable domain, remainder taken from reference TRBV7-2 and TRBJ2-1, is GAGVSQSPSNKVTEKGKDVELRCDPISGHTALYWYRQSLGQGLEFLIYFQGNSAPDKSGLPSDRFSAERTGGSVSTLTIQRTQQEDSAVYLCASSYDRGNEQFFGPGTRLTVL.

This clonotype was counted between two and nine times. The chain links TRBV6-2 or TRBV6-3 to TRBJ2-3; 10 bases agree with TRBD2. The V gene's germline CDR1 is MNHEY and CDR2 SVGEGT. V lost 0 bases to trimming and J lost 1 base; unmatched junction nucleotides: 10. The length of the CDR3 is 19 residues. CDR3 DNA sequence: TGTGCCAGCAGTTACTCCTTCAGCGGGAGGGCCGATGGCACAGATACGCAGTATTTT. This encodes CASSYSFSGRADGTDTQYF.

This clonotype was detected only a few times. This chain connects TRBV7-6 to TRBJ2-1; tentatively, D is TRBD2 (6 bases). Trimming removed 1 base from V and 2 bases from J, with 15 bases in between. The CDR3 is 17 residues long. Looked up from germline, CDR1 is SGHVS and CDR2 is FNYEAQ. The CDR3, as DNA: TGTGCCAGCAGCTTAGATCGGCTTAGCGGAGCCTACAATGAGCAGTTCTTC. Encoded protein: CASSLDRLSGAYNEQFF.

V and J are TRBV27 and TRBJ2-1, with D perhaps TRBD1 (6 bases). CDR1 MNHEY and CDR2 SMNVEV come from the germline V gene (reference sequence). The CDR3 loop spans 13 amino acids. Trimming took off 5 bases at V and 4 bases at J, with 9 bases between the two ends. CDR3 region: CASSRTVYNEQFF. The CDR3 DNA sequence: TGTGCCAGCAGTAGGACAGTATACAATGAGCAGTTCTTC.

This clonotype was recorded at least ten times. V and J are TRBV9 and TRBJ2-5; D not resolved. Germline CDR1 reads SGDLS; CDR2 reads YYNGEE. Trimming took 3 bases from V and 4 from J, leaving 13 bases between them. This CDR3 spans 14 amino acids. Here the CDR3 DNA reads TGTGCCAGCAGCGCCCGGGTAGGCGGAGAGACCCAGTACTTC. Residues: CASSARVGGETQYF.

This clonotype was observed a handful of times. The chain joins TRBV5-1 to TRBJ2-7; no reliable D call. CDR3 size: 13 residues. Trimming pared 3 bases from V and 4 bases from J, leaving 11 bases between. Germline CDR1 is SGHRS and CDR2 is YFSETQ. CDR3 coding DNA: TGCGCCAGCAGCTCGCAACATGGTTACGAGCAGTACTTC. Its translation is CASSSQHGYEQYF. The variable domain in full, with the rest retrieved from reference TRBV5-1 and TRBJ2-7, is KAGVTQTPRYLIKTRGQQVTLSCSPISGHRSVSWYQQTPGQGLQFLFEYFSETQRNKGNFPGRFSGRQFSNSRSEMNVSTLELGDSALYLCASSSQHGYEQYFGPGTRLTVT.

This clonotype was observed a few times. The chain has TRBV28 and TRBJ2-3, with 11 nucleotides matching TRBD1. The CDR3 runs to 17 residues. Looked up from germline, CDR1 is MDHEN and CDR2 is SYDVKM. V was clipped by 4 bases and J by 1 base; unmatched bases: 7. CDR3 bases: TGTGCCAGCAGTTCACTCAGGACAGGGGGCGGCACAGATACGCAGTATTTT. Translation gives CASSSLRTGGGTDTQYF.

This clonotype has more than one count but fewer than ten. This chain uses TRBV25-1 with TRBJ2-1, with a weak D call TRBD2 (5 bases). The V gene lost 7 bases and the J gene lost 14 bases, with 15 bases spanning the gap. Germline CDR1 is MGHDK and CDR2 is SYGVNS. This CDR3 spans 11 amino acids. CDR3 nucleotide sequence: TGTGCCAGCATCGGACTGCTCGGGAAGTTCTTC. Its protein product is CASIGLLGKFF.

V and J are TRBV28 and TRBJ2-5; D call uncertain. The CDR3 runs to 13 residues. V was trimmed by 3 bases and J by 0 bases, leaving 5 bases between them. Per the germline V gene, CDR1 is MDHEN and CDR2 is SYDVKM. CDR3 loop: CASSLTYQETQYF. In DNA, the CDR3 is TGTGCCAGCAGTTTGACGTACCAAGAGACCCAGTACTTC. The full variable domain, its missing parts supplied by reference TRBV28 and TRBJ2-5, is DVKVTQSSRYLVKRTGEKVFLECVQDMDHENMFWYRQDPGLGLRLIYFSYDVKMKEKGDIPEGYSVSREKKERFSLILESASTNQTSMYLCASSLTYQETQYFGPGTRLLVL.

This chain joins TRBV6-6 and TRBJ2-7; D may be TRBD1 or TRBD2 (5 bases each). The V end was cut by 2 bases, the J end by 6 bases, with 8 bases between. The germline V gene has CDR1 MNHNY and CDR2 SVGAGI (reference sequence). The CDR3 has 12 residues. The CDR3 DNA sequence: TGTGCCAGCAGTTACGGGGGTGGCGAGCAGTACTTC. Its translation is CASSYGGGEQYF.

In this sample, this clonotype turned up a few times. The CDR3: CASSLRVPGTGELFF. In nucleotides, the CDR3 is TGTGCCAGCAGCTTACGAGTTCCGGGCACCGGGGAGCTGTTTTTT. The chain has TRBV7-9 and TRBJ2-2; D uncertain. Germline V gene lookup returns CDR1 SEHNR and CDR2 FQNEAQ (reference sequence). The CDR3 has 15 amino acids. With 2 bases removed from V and 4 bases from J, the gap between germline ends came to 11 bases.

The chain combines TRBV28 with TRBJ1-5; 7 bases are shared with TRBD1. CDR3 size: 15 residues. V was pared by 5 bases and J by 1 base, with 5 bases of the junction left unmatched. The germline V gene encodes CDR1 MDHEN and CDR2 SYDVKM. The CDR3 reads CASSILTGSNQPQHF. The CDR3 DNA sequence: TGTGCCAGCAGTATACTGACAGGGAGCAATCAGCCCCAGCATTTT.

The CDR3 reads CASSLDSLTGNEQFF. CDR3 in DNA: TGTGCCAGCAGTCTTGACTCCCTTACGGGGAATGAGCAGTTCTTC. The chain has TRBV28 and TRBJ2-1; a possible D gene is TRBD2 (5 bases). The germline gives CDR1 MDHEN, CDR2 SYDVKM. CDR3 size: 15 residues. Trimming stripped 5 bases from V and 7 bases from J, with 18 bases between.